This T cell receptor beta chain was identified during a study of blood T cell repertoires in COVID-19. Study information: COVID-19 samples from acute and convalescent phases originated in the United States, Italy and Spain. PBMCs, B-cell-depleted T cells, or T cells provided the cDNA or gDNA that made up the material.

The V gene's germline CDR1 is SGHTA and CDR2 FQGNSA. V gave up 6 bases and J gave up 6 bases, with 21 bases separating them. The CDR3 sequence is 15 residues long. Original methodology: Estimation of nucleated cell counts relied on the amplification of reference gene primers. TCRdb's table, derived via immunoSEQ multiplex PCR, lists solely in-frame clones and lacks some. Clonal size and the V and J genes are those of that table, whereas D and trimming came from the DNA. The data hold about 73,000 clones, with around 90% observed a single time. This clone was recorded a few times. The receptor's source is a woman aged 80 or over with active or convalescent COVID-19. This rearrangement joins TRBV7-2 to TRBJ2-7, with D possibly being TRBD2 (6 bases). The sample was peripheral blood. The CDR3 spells CASRVGGEGSGEQYF. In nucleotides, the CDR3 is TGTGCCAGCAGGGTGGGGGGAGAAGGTTCGGGCGAGCAGTACTTC.